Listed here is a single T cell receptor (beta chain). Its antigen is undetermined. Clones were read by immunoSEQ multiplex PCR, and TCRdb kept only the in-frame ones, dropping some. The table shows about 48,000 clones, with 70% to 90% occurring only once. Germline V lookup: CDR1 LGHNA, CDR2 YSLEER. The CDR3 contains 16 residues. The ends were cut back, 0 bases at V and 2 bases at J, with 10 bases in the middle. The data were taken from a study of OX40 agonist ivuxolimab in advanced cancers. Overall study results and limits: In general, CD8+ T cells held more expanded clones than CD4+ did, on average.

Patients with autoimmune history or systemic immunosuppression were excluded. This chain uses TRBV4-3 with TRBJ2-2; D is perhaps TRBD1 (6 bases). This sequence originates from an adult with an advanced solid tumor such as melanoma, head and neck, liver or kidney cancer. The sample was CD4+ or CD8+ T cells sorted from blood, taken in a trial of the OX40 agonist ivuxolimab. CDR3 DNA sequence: TGCGCCAGCAGCCAAGATGAGGGGGTAAACACCGGGGAGCTGTTTTTT. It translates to CASSQDEGVNTGELFF.